Below are 10 T cell receptor beta chains sequenced from a single sample in a study of T-cell memory formation after mild COVID-19. Via MiXCR, TCRdb re-called the 5' RACE reads, giving one row per CDR3 protein. Of 150,000 to 200,000 distinct CDR3 sequences in the sample, around 30% were seen once. The sample was PBMCs or a T cell subset sorted from them (not recorded which). The origin of the receptors is an adult woman who had mild COVID-19 (a few samples of this study predate the infection). Cell type and time point are not known.

The V and J genes are TRBV6-5 and TRBJ2-7; 10 bases are shared with TRBD1. The CDR3 runs to 14 residues. Germline CDR1 is MNHEY and CDR2 is SVGAGI. The V segment lost 5 bases and the J segment 6 bases; nucleotides outside the gene matches: 7. The CDR3 coding sequence is TGTGCCAGCAGTACCGGACAGGGGGTATCCGAGCAGTACTTC. It encodes CASSTGQGVSEQYF.

V usage is TRBV29-1 and J usage is TRBJ2-7, with D uncertain. The V and J ends lost 5 bases and 0 bases respectively, with 8 bases between them. The CDR3 length is 12 residues. The germline gives CDR1 SQVTM, CDR2 ANQGSEA. CDR3: CSVSSASYEQYF. The CDR3 DNA reads TGCAGCGTTTCGTCAGCCTCCTACGAGCAGTACTTC.

The gene calls are TRBV7-3 and TRBJ1-3; D is undetermined. Germline values: CDR1 SGHTA, CDR2 FQGTGA. Trimming cost V 4 bases and J 6 bases, with 4 bases left between them. This CDR3 has 11 amino acids. CDR3 loop: CASSSSNTIYF. CDR3 in DNA: TGTGCCAGCAGCTCGTCAAACACCATATATTTT.

Only a few counts were recorded for this clonotype. The chain couples TRBV27 to TRBJ1-5, with 7 bases identical to TRBD1. The CDR3 length is 16 residues. The ends lost 5 bases at V and 9 bases at J; junction bases unmatched: 16. CDR1 and CDR2 (germline): MNHEY, SMNVEV (reference sequence). CDR3 sequence reads: CASSRRQGPFVGPQHF. As DNA, the CDR3 is TGTGCCAGCAGTAGACGACAGGGCCCGTTTGTTGGGCCCCAGCATTTT.

Only a few counts were recorded for this clonotype. J is TRBJ2-4 and V is TRBV2, with D hard to call. V lost 1 base and J lost 0, with 7 bases in between. The CDR3 is made up of 15 amino acids. The V gene's germline CDR1 is SNHLY and CDR2 FYNNEI. The CDR3 sequence: CASSEGPGAKNIQYF. The CDR3 DNA reads TGTGCCAGCAGTGAAGGCCCGGGAGCCAAAAACATTCAGTACTTC.

There are a few counts of this clonotype. The chain carries TRBV6-5 and TRBJ1-6; D may be TRBD1 (5 bases). V shed 6 bases and J shed 7 bases, with 10 bases lying between them. Per germline, CDR1 MNHEY and CDR2 SVGAGI. This CDR3 spans 13 amino acids. The CDR3 region is CASRLQENSPLHF. The CDR3 DNA sequence: TGTGCCAGCAGGCTACAGGAGAATTCACCCCTCCACTTT.

This sequence joins TRBV29-1 and TRBJ1-1; D is perhaps TRBD1 (6 bases). Between the trimmed V and J ends, which lost 0 bases and 0 bases, there was a span of 14 bases. The CDR3 contains 16 residues. Germline CDR1 reads SQVTM; CDR2 reads ANQGSEA. For the CDR3, the DNA is TGCAGCGTTGAAGACCCCGGACAGACCATGAACACTGAAGCTTTCTTT. This gives the protein CSVEDPGQTMNTEAFF. Full variable domain (remainder filled in from reference TRBV29-1 and TRBJ1-1): SAVISQKPSRDICQRGTSLTIQCQVDSQVTMMFWYRQQPGQSLTLIATANQGSEATYESGFVIDKFPISRPNLTFSTLTVSNMSPEDSSIYLCSVEDPGQTMNTEAFFGQGTRLTVV.

This clonotype showed up just a few times. This sequence joins TRBV5-4 and TRBJ2-7; weak D call: TRBD2 (6 bases). The germline CDR1 and CDR2 sequences are SGHNT and YYREEE (reference sequence). V lost 3 bases and J 2 bases, leaving 12 bases between the germline ends. The CDR3 length is 14 residues. CDR3 sequence reads: CASSSRDLTYEQYF. CDR3 DNA sequence: TGTGCCAGCAGCTCCCGGGACTTAACCTACGAGCAGTACTTC.

This rearrangement joins TRBV11-2 to TRBJ1-3; D unresolved. Trimming took off 0 bases at V and 0 bases at J, with 21 bases between the two ends. The CDR3 is 20 amino acids. Germline lookup yields CDR1 SGHAT and CDR2 FQNNGV. The CDR3 loop reads CASSLDGLGAPSYSGNTIYF. Here the CDR3 DNA reads TGTGCCAGCAGCTTAGATGGTTTGGGTGCGCCGAGCTACTCTGGAAACACCATATATTTT. Filled out from reference TRBV11-2 and TRBJ1-3, the complete variable domain reads EAGVAQSPRYKIIEKRQSVAFWCNPISGHATLYWYQQILGQGPKLLIQFQNNGVVDDSQLPKDRFSAERLKGVDSTLKIQPAKLEDSAVYLCASSLDGLGAPSYSGNTIYFGEGSWLTVV.

The chain has TRBV12-3 or TRBV12-4 and TRBJ2-5; D gene unclear. Between the trimmed V and J ends, which lost 3 bases and 5 bases, there was a span of 4 bases. The CDR3 totals 11 residues. The CDR3 loop is CASSFKETQYF. The DNA of the CDR3 is TGTGCCAGCAGTTTTAAGGAGACCCAGTACTTC.